This TCR beta chain was sequenced for a study of T cells in Graves' hyperthyroidism and ophthalmopathy. Study-wide results and limits: Blood also contained most expanded thyroid clonotypes above 0.001. The model made its ophthalmopathy prediction, and onset followed a median about 6.8 months later.

Germline CDR1 reads MDHEN; CDR2 reads SYDVKM. The CDR3 is 15 residues long. Amplification yielded TCR beta CDR3 regions, with RNA transcripts as the source. The HTBI primer set served for first-round RT-PCR of the TCR CDR3. TCRdb passed the multiplex PCR reads through MiXCR, listing each CDR3 protein once. This table has 50,000 to 60,000 distinct CDR3 sequences, 49% appearing once. Points on this clonotype: Its cognate antigen is unknown. One junction end disagrees with the germline gene, perhaps due to a read error.

Based on clinical symptoms, serum thyroxine and TRAb, thyroid ultrasound and orbital computed tomography, diagnoses were reached. The source of this sequence is a woman aged 25 to 39 with Graves' ophthalmopathy. Input material: blood. V gene TRBV28 combines with J gene TRBJ1-2, with 12 bases aligning to TRBD1. The CDR3 DNA sequence: TGTACCAGCAGTTTATGGGGACAGGGGGCGGGAGGCTACACCTTC. It translates to CTSSLWGQGAGGYTF.